This TCR beta chain was retrieved from a study of tissue T cells after allogeneic stem cell transplantation. Libraries were prepared by immunoSEQ multiplex PCR; TCRdb keeps only in-frame clonotypes and omits some of them. The sample has just under 10,000 clones, 60% seen once. This specimen was tissue from the jejunum, taken at autopsy. This clonotype was sampled from a woman between 18 and 55 years old with breast cancer.

The CDR3 nucleotides read TGTGCCAGCAGTTACTTCCCTTTACTCAGGGGGCGAGAGACCCAGTACTTC. Its translation is CASSYFPLLRGRETQYF. V is TRBV6-2 or TRBV6-3 and J is TRBJ2-5; TRBD1 aligns across 8 bases. Trimming cost V 1 base and J 4 bases; bases outside gene matches: 11. The CDR3 loop spans 17 amino acids. The germline V gene has CDR1 MNHEY and CDR2 SVGEGT.